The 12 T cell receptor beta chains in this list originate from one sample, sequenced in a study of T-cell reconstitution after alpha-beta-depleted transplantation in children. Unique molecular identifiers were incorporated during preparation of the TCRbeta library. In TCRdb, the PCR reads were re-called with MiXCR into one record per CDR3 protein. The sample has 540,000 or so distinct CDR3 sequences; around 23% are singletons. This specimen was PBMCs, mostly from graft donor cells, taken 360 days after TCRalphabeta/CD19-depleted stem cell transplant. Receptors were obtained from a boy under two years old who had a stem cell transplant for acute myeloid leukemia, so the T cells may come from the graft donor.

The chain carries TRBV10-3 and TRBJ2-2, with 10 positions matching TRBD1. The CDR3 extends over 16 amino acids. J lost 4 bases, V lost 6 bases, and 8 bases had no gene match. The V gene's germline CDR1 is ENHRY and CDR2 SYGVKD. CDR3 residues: CAISRRQGAGTGELFF. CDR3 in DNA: TGTGCCATCAGCCGGAGACAGGGGGCTGGCACCGGGGAGCTGTTTTTT.

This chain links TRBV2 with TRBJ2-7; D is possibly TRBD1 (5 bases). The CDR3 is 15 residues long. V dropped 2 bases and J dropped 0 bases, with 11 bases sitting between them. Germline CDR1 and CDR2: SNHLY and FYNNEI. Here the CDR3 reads CASSESRQSSYEQYV. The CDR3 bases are TGTGCCAGCAGTGAATCAAGACAGAGCTCCTACGAGCAGTACGTC.

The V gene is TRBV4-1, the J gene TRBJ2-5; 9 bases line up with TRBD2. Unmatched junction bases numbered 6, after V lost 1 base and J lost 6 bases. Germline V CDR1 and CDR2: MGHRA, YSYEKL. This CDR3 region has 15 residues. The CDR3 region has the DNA TGCGCCAGCAGCCAAGGCGGGGGGGCCGAGAAGACCCAGTACTTC. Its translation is CASSQGGGAEKTQYF.

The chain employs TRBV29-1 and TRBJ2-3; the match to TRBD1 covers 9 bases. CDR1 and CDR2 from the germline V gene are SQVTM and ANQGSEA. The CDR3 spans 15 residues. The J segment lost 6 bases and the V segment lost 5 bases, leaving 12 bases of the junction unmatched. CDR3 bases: TGCAGCGTTCATTTTCGGGACAGGGAGTGGGATACGCAGTATTTT. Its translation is CSVHFRDREWDTQYF.

CDR3 sequence reads: CASSLIRARAKNIQYF. Written as DNA, the CDR3 is TGTGCCAGCAGCTTAATCAGGGCTCGGGCCAAAAACATTCAGTACTTC. The chain links TRBV7-2 to TRBJ2-4; TRBD1 is a possible D gene (5 bases). V was pared by 2 bases and J by 1 base, with 12 bases between. The CDR3 length is 16 residues. Germline loops: CDR1 SGHTA, CDR2 FQGNSA.

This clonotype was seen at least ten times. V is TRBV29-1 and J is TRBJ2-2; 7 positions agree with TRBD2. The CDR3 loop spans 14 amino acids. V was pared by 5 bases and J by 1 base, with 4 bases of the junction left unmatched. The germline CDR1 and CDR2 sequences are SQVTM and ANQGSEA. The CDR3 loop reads CSVTGLLNTGELFF. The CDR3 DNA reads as TGCAGCGTTACGGGACTACTGAACACCGGGGAGCTGTTTTTT.

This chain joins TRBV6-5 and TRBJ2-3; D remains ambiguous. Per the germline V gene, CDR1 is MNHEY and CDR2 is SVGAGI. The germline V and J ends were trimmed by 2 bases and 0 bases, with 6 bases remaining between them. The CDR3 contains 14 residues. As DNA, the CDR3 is TGTGCCAGCAGTTACCAGCGAAGCACAGATACGCAGTATTTT. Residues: CASSYQRSTDTQYF.

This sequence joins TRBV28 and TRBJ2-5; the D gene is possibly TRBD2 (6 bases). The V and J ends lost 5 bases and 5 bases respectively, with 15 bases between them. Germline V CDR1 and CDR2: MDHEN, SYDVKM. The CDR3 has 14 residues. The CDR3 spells CASSPRLVEETQYF. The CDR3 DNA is TGTGCCAGCAGTCCTAGACTAGTTGAGGAGACCCAGTACTTC. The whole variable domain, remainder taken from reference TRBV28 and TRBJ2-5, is DVKVTQSSRYLVKRTGEKVFLECVQDMDHENMFWYRQDPGLGLRLIYFSYDVKMKEKGDIPEGYSVSREKKERFSLILESASTNQTSMYLCASSPRLVEETQYFGPGTRLLVL.

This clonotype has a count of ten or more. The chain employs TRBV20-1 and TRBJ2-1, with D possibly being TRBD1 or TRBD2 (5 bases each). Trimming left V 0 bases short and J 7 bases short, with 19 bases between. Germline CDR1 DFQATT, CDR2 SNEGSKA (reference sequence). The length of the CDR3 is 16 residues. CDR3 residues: CSARDVEGPVSNEQFF. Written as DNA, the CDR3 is TGCAGTGCTAGAGATGTAGAGGGGCCAGTCAGTAATGAGCAGTTCTTC.

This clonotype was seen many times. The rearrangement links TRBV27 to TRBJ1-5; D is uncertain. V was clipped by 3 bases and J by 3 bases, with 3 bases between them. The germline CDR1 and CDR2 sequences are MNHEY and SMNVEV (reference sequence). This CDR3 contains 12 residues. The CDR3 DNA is TGTGCCAGCAGTTTCCCCAATCAGCCCCAGCATTTT. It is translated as CASSFPNQPQHF.

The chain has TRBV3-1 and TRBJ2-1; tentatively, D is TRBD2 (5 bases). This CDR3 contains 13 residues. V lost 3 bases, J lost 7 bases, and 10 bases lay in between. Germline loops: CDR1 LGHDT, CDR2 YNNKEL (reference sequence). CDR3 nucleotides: TGTGCCAGCAGCCACGGACTTAGAAATGAGCAGTTCTTC. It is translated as CASSHGLRNEQFF.

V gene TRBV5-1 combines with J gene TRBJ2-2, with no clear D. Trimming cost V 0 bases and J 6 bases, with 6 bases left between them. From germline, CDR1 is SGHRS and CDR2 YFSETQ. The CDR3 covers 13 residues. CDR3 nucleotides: TGCGCCAGCAGCTTGGAGCCACCCGGGGAGCTGTTTTTT. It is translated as CASSLEPPGELFF.